This T cell receptor beta chain was profiled in a study of OX40 agonist ivuxolimab in advanced cancers. Study observations and caveats: At doses 0.1 to 3.0 mg/kg, CD4+ and CD8+ clones expanded. There were also nonresponders showing low normalized T-cell clonal expansion.

This table comes from immunoSEQ multiplex PCR, and its TCRdb copy is limited to in-frame clones, with some not included. The sample shows tens of thousands of clones, about 91% of them seen only once. The CDR3 runs to 19 residues. From germline, CDR1 is MNHNS and CDR2 SASEGT. With 3 bases clipped from V and 0 bases from J, the junction kept 13 bases outside the gene matches. Comment on this clone: The target antigen is unknown.

The specimen comprised CD4+ or CD8+ T cells sorted from blood, sampled in a trial of the OX40 agonist ivuxolimab. V and J are TRBV6-1 and TRBJ1-3; 8 nucleotides line up with TRBD1. The sequence derives from an adult with an advanced solid tumor such as melanoma, head and neck, liver or kidney cancer. The CDR3 DNA is TGTGCCAGCAGTGATCAGGGCGGAGGGGGGACAGGCTCTGGAAACACCATATATTTT. This translates into CASSDQGGGGTGSGNTIYF.